This T cell receptor (beta chain) was retrieved from a study of blood T cells in healthy people across ages. The overall study: Using template switching, researchers captured about one barcoded beta molecule for each two T cells.

The sample holds a few counts of this clonotype. A sample-barcoded 5' primer and a J-beta primer mix were used in a second PCR of roughly 6 to 11 cycles. One entry per CDR3 protein results from TCRdb running MiXCR on the 5' RACE reads. The table shows roughly 700,000 distinct CDR3 sequences, with roughly 49% occurring only once. The sequence derives from a woman aged 55 to 70 in good health. The sample was blood.

The CDR3 sequence is CASSDRRDGTEAFF. The CDR3 DNA is TGTGCCAGCAGCGATAGGAGGGACGGAACTGAAGCTTTCTTT. This rearrangement joins TRBV7-9 to TRBJ1-1, with D maybe TRBD1 (5 bases). The V and J ends lost 5 bases and 5 bases respectively, with 15 bases between them. The CDR3 has 14 amino acids. Germline V CDR1 and CDR2: SEHNR, FQNEAQ (reference sequence).